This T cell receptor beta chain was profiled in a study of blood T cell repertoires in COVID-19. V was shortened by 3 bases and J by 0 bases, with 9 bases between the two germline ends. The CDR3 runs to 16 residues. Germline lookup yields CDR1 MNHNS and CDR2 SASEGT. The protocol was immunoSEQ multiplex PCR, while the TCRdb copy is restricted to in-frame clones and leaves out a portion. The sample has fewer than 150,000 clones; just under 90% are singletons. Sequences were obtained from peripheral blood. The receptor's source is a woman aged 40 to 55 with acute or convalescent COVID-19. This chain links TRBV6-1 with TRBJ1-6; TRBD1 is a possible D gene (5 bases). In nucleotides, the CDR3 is TGTGCCAGCAGTGATGGGACTAGCTCCTATAATTCACCCCTCCACTTT. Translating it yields CASSDGTSSYNSPLHF.